The next 9 T cell receptor beta chains were all read from a single sample in a study of T-cell memory formation after mild COVID-19. A single record per CDR3 protein comes from TCRdb applying MiXCR to the 5' RACE reads. The sample shows about 180,000 distinct CDR3 sequences, approximately 18% of them seen only once. Sequencing was carried out using PBMCs or a T cell subset sorted from them (not recorded which). These receptor sequences come from a man aged 18 to 30 who had mild COVID-19 (a few samples of this study predate the infection). Cell type and time point are not known.

The CDR3: CASSLTVSTDTQYF. In nucleotides, the CDR3 is TGCGCCAGCAGCCTTACAGTTAGCACAGATACGCAGTATTTT. The chain combines TRBV5-1 with TRBJ2-3; D is unresolved. Trimming cost V 4 bases and J 0 bases, with 9 bases left between them. The CDR3 extends over 14 amino acids. Germline lookup yields CDR1 SGHRS and CDR2 YFSETQ. Complete variable domain (other parts from reference TRBV5-1 and TRBJ2-3): KAGVTQTPRYLIKTRGQQVTLSCSPISGHRSVSWYQQTPGQGLQFLFEYFSETQRNKGNFPGRFSGRQFSNSRSEMNVSTLELGDSALYLCASSLTVSTDTQYFGPGTRLTVL.

The chain has TRBV7-2 and TRBJ2-4; TRBD2 agrees at 13 bases. The CDR3 spans 17 residues. Germline V gives CDR1 SGHTA, CDR2 FQGNSA. With V trimmed by 4 bases and J by 5 bases, 8 bases remained unmatched. CDR3 sequence: CASSSTSGGASENIQYF. As DNA, the CDR3 is TGTGCCAGCAGCTCCACTAGCGGGGGGGCGTCGGAAAACATTCAGTACTTC.

A note on this clonotype: One end of the junction does not line up with germline, which may come from a read error. This chain links TRBV7-2 with TRBJ2-5; D call uncertain. Germline lookup yields CDR1 SGHTA and CDR2 FQGNSA. This CDR3 region has 12 residues. The CDR3 protein is CASSLERSDADF. In nucleotides, the CDR3 is TGTGCCAGCAGCTTAGAGCGTTCAGACGCGGACTTC.

This clonotype was observed a handful of times. The rearrangement uses TRBV24-1 and TRBJ2-5; D may be TRBD1 or TRBD2 (7 bases each). V was pared by 9 bases and J by 1 base, with 17 bases between. Germline CDR1 is KGHDR and CDR2 is SFDVKD. The CDR3 sequence is 15 residues long. For the CDR3, the DNA is TGTGCCACCGCTTCGGGGGGACAGCCCCAAGAGACCCAGTACTTC. Its protein is CATASGGQPQETQYF.

This clonotype was recorded a few times. The rearrangement uses TRBV7-2 and TRBJ1-4, with D maybe TRBD1 (5 bases). V lost 6 bases and J 8 bases, leaving 13 bases between the germline ends. Germline V gene lookup returns CDR1 SGHTA and CDR2 FQGNSA. The CDR3 is made up of 13 amino acids. CDR3 sequence: CASRYRIGEKLFF. The CDR3 DNA reads as TGTGCCAGCAGATACAGGATCGGGGAAAAACTGTTTTTT.

This chain uses TRBV12-3 or TRBV12-4 with TRBJ1-6; a possible D gene is TRBD1 (5 bases). Trimming removed 6 bases at V and 7 bases at J, with 10 bases between. CDR3 size: 13 residues. The CDR3 sequence: CASSRDRNSPLHF. CDR3 nucleotides: TGTGCCAGCAGCCGGGACCGAAATTCACCCCTCCACTTT.

This clonotype was picked up a small number of times. V is TRBV7-9 and J is TRBJ2-7, with a tentative D call TRBD2 (6 bases). Germline assignment: CDR1 SEHNR and CDR2 FQNEAQ (reference sequence). Deletions cut 1 base from V and 7 bases from J, with 11 bases between. The CDR3 is 13 amino acids. CDR3 residues: CASSLGGAGEQYV. In nucleotides, the CDR3 is TGTGCCAGCAGCTTAGGGGGCGCGGGAGAGCAGTACGTC.

This clonotype was found a few times. This rearrangement joins TRBV6-5 to TRBJ1-2; D call uncertain. The germline V gene has CDR1 MNHEY and CDR2 SVGAGI. V was clipped by 0 bases and J by 1 base, with 9 bases between them. CDR3 size: 15 residues. This CDR3 reads CASSYSRDRNYGYTF. In DNA form, the CDR3 reads TGTGCCAGCAGTTACTCGAGGGATCGTAACTATGGCTACACCTTC.

The chain combines TRBV4-2 with TRBJ1-5; no clear D gene. Germline V gene sequence: CDR1 LGHNA, CDR2 YNFKEQ. CDR3 length: 14 residues. Trimming took off 0 bases at V and 4 bases at J, with 7 bases between the two ends. In DNA form, the CDR3 reads TGTGCCAGCAGCCAAGATCTTAGAAATCAGCCCCAGCATTTT. Its translation is CASSQDLRNQPQHF.